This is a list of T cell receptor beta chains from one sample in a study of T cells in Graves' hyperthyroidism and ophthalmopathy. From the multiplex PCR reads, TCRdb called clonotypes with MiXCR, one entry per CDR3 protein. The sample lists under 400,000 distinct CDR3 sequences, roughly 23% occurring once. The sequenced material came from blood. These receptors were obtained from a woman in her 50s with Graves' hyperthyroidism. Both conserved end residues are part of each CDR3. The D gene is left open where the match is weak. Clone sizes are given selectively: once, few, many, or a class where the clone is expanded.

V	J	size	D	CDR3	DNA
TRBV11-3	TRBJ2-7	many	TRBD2	CASSLATGTRTYEQYF	TGTGCCAGCAGCTTAGCTACCGGGACTAGAACCTACGAGCAGTACTTC
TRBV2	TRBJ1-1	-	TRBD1	CASRGRTGVMSEAFF	TGTGCCAGCAGGGGCCGGACAGGGGTGATGAGTGAAGCTTTCTTT
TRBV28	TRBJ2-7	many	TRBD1	CASSSPGQNFYEQYF	TGTGCCAGCAGTTCCCCGGGACAGAACTTCTACGAGCAGTACTTC
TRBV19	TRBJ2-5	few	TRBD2	CASSPREAGGPVETQYF	TGTGCCAGTAGTCCCCGGGAAGCGGGAGGGCCAGTGGAGACCCAGTACTTC
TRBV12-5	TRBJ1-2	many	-	CASGPGHDDGYTF	TGTGCTAGTGGTCCGGGACACGATGATGGCTACACCTTC
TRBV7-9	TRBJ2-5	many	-	CASSGRKETQYF	TGTGCCAGCAGCGGTAGAAAAGAGACCCAGTACTTC
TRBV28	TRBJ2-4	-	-	CASSFRGPLGDIQYF	TGTGCCAGCAGTTTTCGGGGCCCACTCGGGGACATTCAGTACTTC
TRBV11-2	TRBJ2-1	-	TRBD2	CASSLDEGLAGGREQFF	TGTGCCAGCAGCTTAGATGAGGGGCTAGCGGGGGGGCGTGAGCAGTTCTTC
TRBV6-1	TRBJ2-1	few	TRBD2	CASSELAGAGEQFF	TGTGCCAGCAGTGAACTAGCGGGAGCTGGGGAGCAGTTCTTC
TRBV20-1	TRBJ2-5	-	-	CSATGDFQETQYF	TGCAGTGCAACCGGGGACTTTCAAGAGACCCAGTACTTC
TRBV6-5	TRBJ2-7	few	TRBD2	CASSYSTSGGGSSYEQYF	TGTGCCAGCAGTTACTCTACTAGCGGGGGTGGCAGCTCCTACGAGCAGTACTTC
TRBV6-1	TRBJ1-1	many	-	CASSDYRVDTEAFF	TGTGCCAGCAGTGACTACAGGGTTGACACTGAAGCTTTCTTT
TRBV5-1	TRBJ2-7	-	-	CASSSATAYEQYF	TGCGCCAGCAGCTCGGCCACGGCGTACGAGCAGTACTTC
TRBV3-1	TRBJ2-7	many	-	CASSQDTGMGEQYF	TGTGCCAGCAGCCAGGATACAGGGATGGGGGAGCAGTACTTC
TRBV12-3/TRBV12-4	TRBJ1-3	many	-	CASSLGESSGNTIYF	TGTGCCAGCAGTTTAGGGGAGAGCTCTGGAAACACCATATATTTT
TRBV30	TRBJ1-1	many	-	CAWRPGLTAFF	TGTGCCTGGAGGCCAGGGCTTACTGCTTTCTTT
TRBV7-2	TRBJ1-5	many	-	CASSLAGFDQPQHF	TGTGCCAGCAGCTTGGCCGGGTTCGATCAGCCCCAGCATTTT
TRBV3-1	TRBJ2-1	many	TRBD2	CASSQPTSGRHNEQFF	TGTGCCAGCAGCCAACCTACTAGCGGGAGACATAATGAGCAGTTCTTC
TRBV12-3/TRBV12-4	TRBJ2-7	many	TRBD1	CASSLTGDYEQYF	TGTGCCAGCAGTTTAACAGGGGATTACGAGCAGTACTTC
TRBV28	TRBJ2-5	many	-	CASSLFLRDGETQYF	TGTGCCAGCAGTTTATTCTTGAGGGACGGAGAGACCCAGTACTTC
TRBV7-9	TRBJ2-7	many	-	CASSPRGGLRYF	TGTGCCAGCAGCCCAAGGGGGGGTCTGCGGTACTTC
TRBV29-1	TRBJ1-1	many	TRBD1	CSVVPGQGMNTEAFF	TGCAGCGTTGTGCCGGGACAGGGAATGAACACTGAAGCTTTCTTT
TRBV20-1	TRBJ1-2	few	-	CSGWLLTRGYTF	TGCAGTGGATGGCTGCTGACGAGGGGCTACACCTTC
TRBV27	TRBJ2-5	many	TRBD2	CASSPAGTSGRAFLGETQYF	TGTGCCAGCAGCCCCGCCGGGACTAGCGGGAGGGCCTTCCTCGGTGAGACCCAGTACTTC
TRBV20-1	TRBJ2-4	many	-	CSGKDGYIQYF	TGCAGTGGGAAGGACGGGTACATTCAGTACTTC
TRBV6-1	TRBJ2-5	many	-	CASGSTDETQYF	TGTGCCAGCGGTAGTACGGACGAGACCCAGTACTTC
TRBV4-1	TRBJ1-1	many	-	CASSQIGKRNTEAFF	TGCGCCAGCAGCCAAATCGGGAAGCGGAACACTGAAGCTTTCTTT
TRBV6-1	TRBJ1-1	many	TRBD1	CASTGQGGLVTEAFF	TGTGCCAGCACCGGACAGGGGGGGTTGGTCACTGAAGCTTTCTTT
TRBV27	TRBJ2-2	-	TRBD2	CASSFRTSGKDGELFF	TGTGCCAGCAGTTTCCGGACTAGCGGGAAGGACGGGGAGCTGTTTTTT
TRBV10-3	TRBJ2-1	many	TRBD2	CAISFFSTSGDNEQFF	TGTGCCATCAGTTTTTTCTCGACTAGCGGAGACAATGAGCAGTTCTTC
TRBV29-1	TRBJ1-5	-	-	CSVEQGGDQPQHF	TGCAGCGTTGAACAGGGCGGGGATCAGCCCCAGCATTTT
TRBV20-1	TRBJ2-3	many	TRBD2	CSASSSGNTDTQYF	TGCAGTGCTAGTTCTAGCGGGAACACAGATACGCAGTATTTT
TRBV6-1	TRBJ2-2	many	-	CASRIRQVGTGELFF	TGTGCCAGCAGGATCCGACAGGTTGGGACCGGGGAGCTGTTTTTT
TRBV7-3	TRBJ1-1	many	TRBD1	CASSLRQGLDTEAFF	TGTGCCAGCAGCTTACGACAGGGGTTGGACACTGAAGCTTTCTTT
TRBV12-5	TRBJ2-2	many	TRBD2	CASGLFGTSGRANTGELFF	TGTGCTAGTGGTTTATTTGGGACTAGCGGGAGGGCCAACACCGGGGAGCTGTTTTTT
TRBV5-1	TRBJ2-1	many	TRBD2	CASSLGSGSYNEQFF	TGCGCCAGCAGCTTGGGTAGCGGGAGCTACAATGAGCAGTTCTTC
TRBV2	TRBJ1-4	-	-	CASSEEGIREKLFF	TGTGCCAGCAGTGAGGAGGGAATACGGGAAAAACTGTTTTTT
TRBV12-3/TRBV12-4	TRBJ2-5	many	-	CASSLGRVETQYF	TGTGCCAGCAGTTTAGGCAGGGTTGAGACCCAGTACTTC
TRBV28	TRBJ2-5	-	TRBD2	CASRVGLAGVAEETQYF	TGTGCCAGCAGGGTGGGACTAGCGGGAGTGGCGGAAGAGACCCAGTACTTC
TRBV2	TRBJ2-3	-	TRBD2	CASSRRNLGLAGGADTQYF	TGTGCCAGCAGCCGGAGGAACCTTGGACTAGCGGGAGGAGCAGATACGCAGTATTTT
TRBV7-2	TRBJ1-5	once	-	CASSPYQGNQPQHF	TGTGCCAGCAGCCCCTACCAGGGGAATCAGCCCCAGCATTTT
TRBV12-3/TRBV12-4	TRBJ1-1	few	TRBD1	CASSEYRGTTEAFF	TGTGCCAGCAGTGAGTACAGGGGTACGACTGAAGCTTTCTTT
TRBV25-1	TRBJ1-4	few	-	CASSEGLGRNEKLFF	TGTGCCAGCAGTGAAGGTTTGGGGCGCAATGAAAAACTGTTTTTT
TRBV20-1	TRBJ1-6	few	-	CSASVRSSYNSPLHF	TGCAGTGCTTCTGTCCGCAGCTCCTATAATTCACCCCTCCACTTT
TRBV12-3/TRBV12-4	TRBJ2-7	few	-	CASSDFTSYEQYF	TGTGCCAGCTCGGACTTTACCTCCTACGAGCAGTACTTC
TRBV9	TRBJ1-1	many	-	CASTPPNTEAFF	TGTGCCAGCACTCCGCCGAACACTGAAGCTTTCTTT
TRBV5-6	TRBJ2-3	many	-	CASSPGPGVDTQYF	TGTGCCAGCAGCCCGGGACCTGGCGTTGATACGCAGTATTTT
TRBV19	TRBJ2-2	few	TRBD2	CASSIRQGGTGELFF	TGTGCCAGTAGTATACGGCAGGGAGGGACCGGGGAGCTGTTTTTT
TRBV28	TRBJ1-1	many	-	CASSLDRAGRGMNTEAFF	TGTGCCAGCAGTTTAGATAGGGCAGGGAGGGGTATGAACACTGAAGCTTTCTTT
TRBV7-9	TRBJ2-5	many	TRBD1	CASRFGTGRETQYF	TGTGCCAGCAGATTCGGGACAGGGCGAGAGACCCAGTACTTC